This paragraph covers one T cell receptor delta chain sequence. Its antigen has not been determined. No quality values exist for individual bases; no much larger clone is one base distant. Its CDR3 holds 15 amino acids, cysteine through phenylalanine. The read is trimmed to its CDR3 DNA, 45 bases read in frame from base 1. The germline V gene encodes CDR1 GEAIGNYY and CDR2 EKD. V is clipped by 5 bases and J by 8 bases, and the sequence between their germline boundaries is 23 bases long. The receptor library was made with PCR. The sample was run on an Illumina MiSeq. TCRdb recomputed clones from the public reads with CATT; identical DNA rows were then combined. This sample gives approximately 3,000 delta-chain clones in total; 61% of them show up just once. About 60% of the sample lies in the top ten. The data were taken from a study of delta chain sequences of gamma delta T cells (dated by TCRdb to about 2017).

Sequences were obtained from a tumor sample. This clonotype was sampled from a human donor with breast cancer. The chain joins TRDV2 to TRDJ1; possibly the D gene is TRDD2, per 5 matching bases. The DNA is TGTGCCTGTGCCACTTTTGGCGGTCCCTTCGACAAACTCATCTTT. The resulting protein is CACATFGGPFDKLIF.